This T cell receptor beta chain was sequenced in a study of regulatory T cells in long-lasting Graves disease. Study-wide points: Patients with persistent Graves' had lower TCR diversity than newly diagnosed patients. The study found persistent patients shared more public clonotypes (roughly 2,600) than new patients (around 870).

CDR1 is MDHEN, CDR2 SYDVKM, per germline. With 5 bases removed from V and 2 bases from J, the gap between germline ends came to 19 bases. The CDR3 length is 17 residues. Investigators prepared the TCR beta libraries by applying iRepertoire HTBI primers and Arm-PCR of CDR3 regions. TCRdb itself ran the multiplex PCR reads through MiXCR, one entry per CDR3 protein. The table has some 350,000 distinct CDR3 sequences, 16% seen once. In the case of this clonotype: Its matching antigen is unknown. A read error may be the cause here, since a much bigger clone is one base away.

The time point denotes: newly diagnosed GD, antithyroid drugs for less than 3 months. PBMCs provided the RNA from which the TCR library was made. Another study also made use of these data, one on T cells in Graves' hyperthyroidism and ophthalmopathy. As that study records: Hyperthyroidism in the patients, aged 18 to 65, was newly diagnosed and under 2 months in duration. During a first-round RT-PCR of the TCR CDR3, the HTBI primer set was used.

The receptor's source is a woman in her late teens or twenties with Graves disease. This rearrangement joins TRBV28 to TRBJ2-1; D tentatively reads TRBD1 or TRBD2 (5 bases each). The sample consisted of peripheral blood mononuclear cells (PBMCs), taken at new diagnosis, from a patient treated with antithyroid drugs. CDR3 protein: CASSQLGGGVPYNEQFF. As DNA, the CDR3 is TGTGCCAGCAGTCAGCTTGGTGGGGGAGTTCCCTACAATGAGCAGTTCTTC.